The clone carrying this T cell receptor (beta chain) was seen a handful of times. Preparation of the TCRbeta library was carried out with unique molecular identifiers. TCRdb called the PCR reads again in MiXCR, with one record for every CDR3 protein. The sample has approximately 400,000 distinct CDR3 sequences; roughly 11% are singletons. The entry originates in a study of T-cell reconstitution after alpha-beta-depleted transplantation in children. This specimen consisted of PBMCs from the stem cell graft donor, obtained from the stem cell graft. This TCR was sampled from a human donor who donated a stem cell graft to a child with acute myeloid leukemia.

CDR3 bases: TGTGCCAGTCAGGGGGGGATCTCACCCCTCCACTTT. Translated: CASQGGISPLHF. This chain connects TRBV7-9 to TRBJ1-6; 7 bases are a match to TRBD1. V shed 9 bases and J 10 bases; nucleotides not matched to a gene: 6. The CDR3 contains 12 residues. Germline CDR1 and CDR2: SEHNR and FQNEAQ (reference sequence).